Each of the 21 T cell receptor beta chains below was sequenced from the same sample in a study of T cells expressing NK-cell markers. TCRdb reprocessed the 5' RACE reads and stores each CDR3 protein as one record, lacking DNA. The sample table includes 200,000 to 300,000 distinct CDR3 sequences. Sequenced input: blood T cells: a sorted CD56 or NKG2C T cell subset, CD4+ or CD8+ T cells, or bulk PBMC T cells (not recorded which). These receptors came from a man between 18 and 35 years old in good health.

This chain connects TRBV15 to TRBJ2-1; TCRdb's assignment of TRBD2 cannot be checked, as there is no DNA. Germline loops: CDR1 LNHNV, CDR2 YYDKDF (reference sequence). This CDR3 comprises 15 residues. The CDR3 loop reads CATSYSLAEYNEQFF.

This chain connects TRBV20-1 to TRBJ1-5. The V gene's germline CDR1 is DFQATT and CDR2 SNEGSKA (reference sequence). The CDR3 covers 13 residues. The chain's CDR3 is CSAEDRSYQPQHF.

The chain employs TRBV27 and TRBJ2-1. The CDR3 covers 14 residues. Looked up from germline, CDR1 is MNHEY and CDR2 is SMNVEV (reference sequence). The CDR3 is CASSLTYGYDEQFF.

This chain uses TRBV7-9 with TRBJ2-7; TCRdb gives TRBD1 as the D gene, but with no DNA this cannot be confirmed. CDR1 is SEHNR and CDR2 is FQNEAQ in the germline V gene (reference sequence). CDR3 size: 15 residues. The CDR3 is CASSDRDRLSYEQYF.

CDR3 protein: CSARDPKPYYEQYF. This rearrangement joins TRBV20-1 to TRBJ2-7. CDR1 is DFQATT and CDR2 is SNEGSKA in the germline V gene (reference sequence). There are 14 residues in the CDR3.

The genes are TRBV4-2 and TRBJ1-1. CDR1 is LGHNA and CDR2 is YNFKEQ in the germline V gene. This CDR3 is 14 amino acids long. CDR3 residues: CASSQDVRDTEAFF.

The rearrangement links TRBV7-8 to TRBJ2-5; no DNA is available, so the TRBD1 call from TCRdb remains unchecked. The CDR3 runs 14 residues. Looked up from germline, CDR1 is SGHVS and CDR2 is FQNEAQ. The CDR3 spells CASRKQGIGETQYF.

The V call is TRBV6-1, the J call TRBJ1-5. Germline V gene data show CDR1 as MNHNS and CDR2 as SASEGT. The CDR3 runs to 12 residues. The CDR3 region is CASSEVAGPQHF.

The chain is built from TRBV29-1 and TRBJ2-1; as DNA is missing, the TRBD1 call by TCRdb cannot be tested. CDR3 length equals 18 residues. Germline CDR1 and CDR2: SQVTM and ANQGSEA. The CDR3 reads CSVEPRSAGTVGYNEQFF.

The rearrangement joins TRBV19 to TRBJ2-5. This CDR3 has 14 amino acids. The V gene's germline CDR1 is LNHDA and CDR2 SQIVND (reference sequence). The CDR3 loop is CASSLTVYQETQYF.

This sequence joins TRBV20-1 and TRBJ1-5. Germline CDR1 reads DFQATT; CDR2 reads SNEGSKA (reference sequence). The CDR3 contains 13 residues. CDR3 region: CSVRIGSNQPQHF.

V gene TRBV7-3 combines with J gene TRBJ2-2; TCRdb selects TRBD1, and the lack of DNA leaves this call unchecked. CDR1 SGHTA and CDR2 FQGTGA come from the germline V gene. The CDR3 length is 15 residues. The CDR3 protein is CASRPGQGNTGELFF.

The genes are TRBV5-4 and TRBJ2-1; the D call of TRBD2 rests on TCRdb alone, since no DNA is present to check it. Germline assignment: CDR1 SGHNT and CDR2 YYREEE (reference sequence). The CDR3 runs 16 residues. The CDR3 protein is CASSTGTSGLLGEQFF.

The rearrangement uses TRBV19 and TRBJ2-2; TCRdb designates TRBD1, a call that cannot be tested without DNA. CDR3 length: 16 amino acids. Per the germline V gene, CDR1 is LNHDA and CDR2 is SQIVND (reference sequence). The CDR3 protein is CASSIPQGTNTGELFF.

The gene calls are TRBV20-1 and TRBJ2-3; TCRdb names TRBD2, which stays unverified in the absence of DNA. In germline, CDR1 is DFQATT, CDR2 SNEGSKA (reference sequence). The CDR3 spans 15 residues. The CDR3 loop is CSAREASVSADTQYF.

The chain has TRBV5-8 and TRBJ2-7. Germline CDR1 SGHTS, CDR2 YDEGEE. CDR3 length equals 14 residues. CDR3 loop: CASSLGGELYEQYF.

The rearrangement links TRBV24-1 to TRBJ1-3; TCRdb outputs TRBD1, but without DNA this stays unchecked. Germline-derived CDR1 and CDR2 are KGHDR and SFDVKD. There are 13 residues in the CDR3. CDR3 region: CATSDPGGNTIYF.

This chain links TRBV5-1 with TRBJ2-1; TCRdb proposes TRBD1, but this gene call is untestable without DNA. The CDR3 contains 14 residues. Germline V gene data show CDR1 as SGHRS and CDR2 as YFSETQ. CDR3 protein: CASSGGLGINEQFF. The variable domain in full, with the rest retrieved from reference TRBV5-1 and TRBJ2-1, is KAGVTQTPRYLIKTRGQQVTLSCSPISGHRSVSWYQQTPGQGLQFLFEYFSETQRNKGNFPGRFSGRQFSNSRSEMNVSTLELGDSALYLCASSGGLGINEQFFGPGTRLTVL.

The gene calls are TRBV27 and TRBJ1-4. The CDR3 consists of 13 residues. Germline V gene sequence: CDR1 MNHEY, CDR2 SMNVEV (reference sequence). The CDR3 sequence is CASSFNRMEQLFF.

This rearrangement joins TRBV7-9 to TRBJ2-1; no DNA is available, so the TRBD1 call from TCRdb remains unchecked. Per the germline V gene, CDR1 is SEHNR and CDR2 is FQNEAQ (reference sequence). This CDR3 spans 13 amino acids. CDR3 residues: CASSPSGPGEQFF.

The CDR3 loop is CASRLHPGGYQETQYF. The V gene is TRBV7-8, the J gene TRBJ2-5; TCRdb's D call of TRBD1 is untestable without DNA. The CDR3 runs to 16 residues. From germline, CDR1 is SGHVS and CDR2 FQNEAQ.